Shown below are 26 T cell receptor beta chains from a single sample sequenced in a study of TIL therapy for anti-PD-1-resistant metastatic lung cancer. Time point reported: pre-treatment sample, taken before nivolumab and TIL therapy. The libraries were made with immunoSEQ v3. Sequencing used immunoSEQ multiplex PCR; TCRdb keeps in-frame clones, though not all of them. The sample yields 50,000 to 65,000 clones, roughly 69% seen once. This sample comprised blood, obtained at baseline. All receptors come from a person aged 25-85 years with non-small cell lung cancer.

This clone was seen a few times. V usage is TRBV28 and J usage is TRBJ1-5; 7 nucleotides agree with TRBD1. Per germline, CDR1 MDHEN and CDR2 SYDVKM. After removal of 4 bases from V and 6 bases from J, the junction contained 9 bases not matched to a gene. CDR3 length: 15 amino acids. The CDR3 here is CASSSNHRGAQPQHF. CDR3 DNA: TGTGCCAGCAGTTCTAATCACAGGGGAGCTCAGCCCCAGCATTTT.

This chain connects TRBV6-5 to TRBJ2-3; D remains ambiguous. The V end was cut by 0 bases, the J end by 2 bases, with 6 bases between. The CDR3 loop spans 14 amino acids. In germline, CDR1 is MNHEY, CDR2 SVGAGI. CDR3 sequence reads: CASSYSPHTDTQYF. The CDR3 nucleotides read TGTGCCAGCAGTTACTCGCCCCACACAGATACGCAGTATTTT.

The chain is built from TRBV14 and TRBJ2-1; D unresolved. V shed 1 base and J shed 14 bases, with 9 bases lying between them. Looked up from germline, CDR1 is SGHDN and CDR2 is FVKESK. The CDR3 covers 11 residues. The CDR3 DNA reads as TGTGCCAGCAGCCAAGGACTGATAGAGTTCTTC. Amino acids: CASSQGLIEFF.

This chain links TRBV6-6 with TRBJ1-2; 8 bases match TRBD1. Germline CDR1 reads MNHNY; CDR2 reads SVGAGI (reference sequence). This CDR3 is 14 amino acids long. The ends lost 7 bases at V and 0 bases at J; junction bases unmatched: 4. CDR3 region: CASKGQGSNYGYTF. The CDR3 DNA follows: TGTGCCAGCAAAGGACAGGGTTCTAACTATGGCTACACCTTC.

This chain connects TRBV5-4 to TRBJ1-2; D ambiguous. CDR3 size: 12 residues. Germline lookup yields CDR1 SGHNT and CDR2 YYREEE (reference sequence). Trimming left V 4 bases short and J 8 bases short, with 12 bases between. CDR3 nucleotides: TGTGCCAGCAGCCCTGGGGTGGGGGGCTACACCTTC. Translation: CASSPGVGGYTF.

The chain couples TRBV9 to TRBJ2-3; 10 nucleotides line up with TRBD2. Germline assignment: CDR1 SGDLS and CDR2 YYNGEE. V dropped 0 bases and J dropped 1; count of bases not matched to a gene: 5. The CDR3 loop spans 17 amino acids. CDR3 loop: CASSVGATSGGTDTQYF. The CDR3 bases are TGTGCCAGCAGCGTAGGGGCAACTAGCGGGGGCACAGATACGCAGTATTTT.

Only one count was recorded for this clone. The chain combines TRBV6-1 with TRBJ2-7; TRBD2 matches at 7 bases. From germline, CDR1 is MNHNS and CDR2 SASEGT. The CDR3 runs 16 residues. The V gene end was trimmed by 2 bases and the J gene end by 2 bases; junction bases not matched to a gene: 9. CDR3 in DNA: TGTGCCAGCAGTGAAATAGCTAGCGGACTAGCCTACGAGCAGTACTTC. Protein product: CASSEIASGLAYEQYF.

CDR3 nucleotide sequence: TGTGCCAGCAGCTTCGACGGGGAGCTGTTTTTT. This sequence encodes CASSFDGELFF. The rearrangement uses TRBV5-6 and TRBJ2-2; unclear D gene. Germline loops: CDR1 SGHDT, CDR2 YYEEEE. V lost 2 bases and J 7 bases, leaving 3 bases between the germline ends. This CDR3 spans 11 amino acids.

The chain has TRBV9 and TRBJ2-3; 11 nucleotides agree with TRBD2. The CDR3 has 17 residues. The V and J ends lost 0 bases and 2 bases, in that order; junction bases with no gene match: 5. Germline CDR1 and CDR2: SGDLS and YYNGEE. CDR3 nucleotide sequence: TGTGCCAGCAGCGTAGCAGGGACTAGCGGATACACAGATACGCAGTATTTT. Translating it yields CASSVAGTSGYTDTQYF.

On this clone itself: An end of the junction differs from the germline gene, which may be a read error. This sequence joins TRBV7-7 and TRBJ2-3; 8 positions agree with TRBD1. From germline, CDR1 is SSHAT and CDR2 FNYEAQ (reference sequence). This CDR3 spans 15 amino acids. The CDR3 DNA sequence: TGTGCTAGCAGCCAGGGGGCGACAGCCACAGATACGCAGTATTTT. This encodes CASSQGATATDTQYF.

J is TRBJ2-2 and V is TRBV5-1; 7 bases are shared with TRBD1. V shed 2 bases, J shed 0 bases, and the junction held 4 bases outside the gene matches. Per the germline V gene, CDR1 is SGHRS and CDR2 is YFSETQ. This CDR3 is 16 amino acids long. CDR3 loop: CASSFPDRANTGELFF. The CDR3 region has the DNA TGCGCCAGCAGCTTCCCTGACAGGGCGAACACCGGGGAGCTGTTTTTT.

The V gene is TRBV5-1, the J gene TRBJ2-7; D gene unclear. The V end was cut by 0 bases, the J end by 2 bases, with 12 bases between. This CDR3 is built from 15 residues. Germline CDR1 SGHRS, CDR2 YFSETQ. Here the CDR3 reads CASSLGRTLTYEQYF. The CDR3, as DNA: TGCGCCAGCAGCTTGGGCCGAACACTTACCTACGAGCAGTACTTC.

CDR3 sequence: CASSDRLNFIGIYGYTF. The CDR3 nucleotides are TGCGCCAGCAGTGACCGACTTAATTTCATAGGGATCTATGGCTACACCTTC. The V and J genes are TRBV10-1 and TRBJ1-2; D unresolved. CDR3 size: 17 residues. The germline V gene encodes CDR1 WNHNN and CDR2 SYGVQD (reference sequence). Deletions cut 3 bases from V and 4 bases from J, with 21 bases between.

This clone has only a few counts. V is TRBV19 and J is TRBJ2-1; possibly TRBD2 for D (7 bases). Germline CDR1 and CDR2: LNHDA and SQIVND (reference sequence). This CDR3 comprises 16 residues. The V end was cut by 0 bases, the J end by 8 bases, with 17 bases between. This chain's CDR3 is CASSIDSGPGGYEQFF. CDR3 DNA: TGTGCCAGTAGTATAGATTCAGGTCCGGGGGGCTATGAGCAGTTCTTC.

V usage is TRBV5-1 and J usage is TRBJ2-3; perhaps TRBD2 as D (6 bases). This CDR3 has 15 residues. Trimming stripped 1 base from V and 2 bases from J, with 11 bases between. Germline V gives CDR1 SGHRS, CDR2 YFSETQ. The CDR3 nucleotides are TGCGCCAGCAGCTTGATCACGGGAGTCACAGATACGCAGTATTTT. It yields the protein CASSLITGVTDTQYF.

This clone was seen at least ten times. The chain has TRBV13 and TRBJ2-6, with 12 bases fitting TRBD1. Germline lookup yields CDR1 PRHDT and CDR2 FYEKMQ (reference sequence). CDR3 size: 17 residues. J was trimmed by 2 bases and V by 4 bases; bases with no gene match: 3. The CDR3 sequence: CASSSGQGATGANVLTF. As DNA, the CDR3 is TGTGCCAGCAGCTCGGGACAGGGGGCGACTGGGGCCAACGTCCTGACTTTC.

The chain links TRBV10-3 to TRBJ1-6; D is possibly TRBD1 (5 bases). Trimming took 8 bases from V and 7 from J, leaving 9 bases between them. Germline V lookup: CDR1 ENHRY, CDR2 SYGVKD. This CDR3 is built from 12 residues. The CDR3 DNA follows: TGTGCCATCGCGGGGGGGAATTCACCCCTCCACTTT. This gives the protein CAIAGGNSPLHF.

The chain carries TRBV5-1 and TRBJ1-1, with D unresolved. The CDR3 totals 15 residues. Germline CDR1 SGHRS, CDR2 YFSETQ. Trimming stripped 3 bases from V and 4 bases from J, with 16 bases between. The CDR3 sequence: CASSWETVVGTEAFF. The CDR3 DNA is TGCGCCAGCAGCTGGGAGACTGTTGTGGGCACTGAAGCTTTCTTT.

The chain has TRBV4-2 and TRBJ2-1; 7 positions match TRBD2. V dropped 2 bases and J dropped 1; count of bases not matched to a gene: 11. CDR1 and CDR2 (germline): LGHNA, YNFKEQ. The CDR3 is made up of 18 amino acids. DNA for the CDR3: TGTGCCAGCAGCCAAATGGGGCAACTAGCGCTGTCCTACAATGAGCAGTTCTTC. This encodes CASSQMGQLALSYNEQFF.

V and J are TRBV6-5 and TRBJ2-3; 8 nucleotides agree with TRBD2. The J segment lost 5 bases and the V segment lost 6 bases, leaving 7 bases of the junction unmatched. The germline gives CDR1 MNHEY, CDR2 SVGAGI. This CDR3 has 14 residues. CDR3 region: CASSPGLGGDTQYF. CDR3 coding DNA: TGTGCCAGCAGCCCGGGACTAGGCGGAGATACGCAGTATTTT.

The rearrangement joins TRBV5-4 to TRBJ2-3, with D possibly TRBD2 on 7 matching bases. This CDR3 spans 16 amino acids. With 7 bases removed from V and 0 bases from J, the gap between germline ends came to 18 bases. Germline V gene sequence: CDR1 SGHNT, CDR2 YYREEE (reference sequence). The CDR3 is CASVDGGLLSTDTQYF. Here the CDR3 DNA reads TGTGCCAGCGTCGACGGGGGGCTACTTAGCACAGATACGCAGTATTTT. The whole variable domain, filled in from reference TRBV5-4 and TRBJ2-3, reads ETGVTQSPTHLIKTRGQQVTLRCSSQSGHNTVSWYQQALGQGPQFIFQYYREEENGRGNFPPRFSGLQFPNYSSELNVNALELDDSALYLCASVDGGLLSTDTQYFGPGTRLTVL.

The DNA of the CDR3 is TGCGCCAGCGCCAGGTGGGGGGTGACTGGCACAGATACGCAGTATTTT. As protein: CASARWGVTGTDTQYF. J is TRBJ2-3 and V is TRBV5-1; possibly TRBD2 for D (6 bases). From germline, CDR1 is SGHRS and CDR2 YFSETQ. With 7 bases removed from V and 1 base from J, the gap between germline ends came to 19 bases. This CDR3 region has 16 residues. The entire variable domain, with the rest obtained from reference TRBV5-1 and TRBJ2-3, is as follows: KAGVTQTPRYLIKTRGQQVTLSCSPISGHRSVSWYQQTPGQGLQFLFEYFSETQRNKGNFPGRFSGRQFSNSRSEMNVSTLELGDSALYLCASARWGVTGTDTQYFGPGTRLTVL.

In this sample, this clone turned up once. V gene TRBV28 combines with J gene TRBJ2-3, with D possibly matching TRBD2 (5 bases). The germline V gene encodes CDR1 MDHEN and CDR2 SYDVKM. With 7 bases removed from V and 6 bases from J, the gap between germline ends came to 14 bases. This CDR3 contains 13 residues. CDR3 residues: CASMGFRGDTQYF. CDR3 DNA sequence: TGTGCCAGCATGGGGTTCCGAGGGGATACGCAGTATTTT.

This clone was found a few times. Here the CDR3 reads CASSQVRGAEAFF. CDR3 bases: TGCGCCAGCAGCCAAGTTCGGGGGGCGGAAGCTTTCTTT. The chain recombines TRBV4-1 with TRBJ1-1, with a possible D match to TRBD1 (6 bases). Germline-derived CDR1 and CDR2 are MGHRA and YSYEKL. This CDR3 spans 13 amino acids. Between the trimmed V and J ends, which lost 1 base and 8 bases, there was a span of 11 bases.

CDR3 in amino acids: CASKGVAGGSTDTQYF. The CDR3 nucleotides are TGCGCCAGCAAAGGGGTAGCGGGGGGTAGCACAGATACGCAGTATTTT. The chain has TRBV4-1 and TRBJ2-3; 10 nucleotides match TRBD2. The CDR3 extends over 16 amino acids. After removal of 7 bases from V and 0 bases from J, the junction contained 7 bases not matched to a gene. CDR1 and CDR2 (germline): MGHRA, YSYEKL.

This clone was counted between two and nine times. The J gene is TRBJ1-2, the V gene TRBV7-9; D remains unclear. Deletions cut 5 bases from V and 7 bases from J, with 14 bases between. The CDR3 sequence is 13 residues long. Germline lookup yields CDR1 SEHNR and CDR2 FQNEAQ (reference sequence). CDR3 sequence reads: CASSQARTIGYTF. The CDR3 DNA is TGTGCCAGCAGCCAGGCCCGGACGATTGGCTACACCTTC.